Below are 7 T cell receptor beta chains sequenced from a single sample in a study of CD8 T cells in ankylosing spondylitis. TCRdb reprocessed the 5' RACE reads with MiXCR, giving one entry per CDR3 protein. The table shows 200,000 to 250,000 distinct CDR3 sequences, with approximately 30% occurring only once. Sample: blood, either unsorted or a sorted T cell fraction (not recorded which). These receptor sequences come from a male donor with ankylosing spondylitis or in good health (not recorded which).

Concerning this clonotype itself: Because it lacks the conserved phenylalanine or tryptophan at the end, this CDR3 is likely a read error. The DNA is omitted, as the CDR3 cannot be located on it reliably, and the CDR3 follows TCRdb's listing. The chain carries TRBV7-8 and TRBJ1-6. Germline V lookup: CDR1 SGHVS, CDR2 FQNEAQ. The CDR3 spans 10 amino acids, including both terminal residues. CDR3 sequence: CASSLGTRGL.

V usage is TRBV9 and J usage is TRBJ2-3; 8 bases line up with TRBD1. V trimming: 0 bases; J trimming: 2 bases; junction bases outside the gene matches: 2. The germline gives CDR1 SGDLS, CDR2 YYNGEE. The CDR3 has 15 residues. The CDR3 nucleotides read TGTGCCAGCAGCGTAGCCCAGGGGGCCACAGATACGCAGTATTTT. Its translation: CASSVAQGATDTQYF.

This clonotype was recorded once. The CDR3 sequence is CASSQGQGGHNEQFF. CDR3 bases: TGTGCCAGCTCGCAGGGACAGGGGGGCCACAATGAGCAGTTCTTC. The chain is built from TRBV18 and TRBJ2-1, with TRBD1 identical over 11 bases. CDR1 is KGHSH and CDR2 is LQKENI in the germline V gene. V shed 6 bases, J shed 5 bases, and the junction held 6 bases outside the gene matches. The CDR3 runs 15 residues.

This clonotype was observed many times. The genes are TRBV20-1 and TRBJ1-5; no firm D call. There are 13 residues in the CDR3. V shed 0 bases and J shed 3 bases, with 6 bases lying between them. CDR1 is DFQATT and CDR2 is SNEGSKA in the germline V gene (reference sequence). The CDR3 DNA reads as TGCAGTGCTAGAGACAGGATCAATCAGCCCCAGCATTTT. This translates into CSARDRINQPQHF.

The V and J genes are TRBV7-8 and TRBJ2-5; D possibly corresponds to TRBD2 (6 bases). The ends were cut back, 4 bases at V and 2 bases at J, with 11 bases in the middle. The germline CDR1 and CDR2 sequences are SGHVS and FQNEAQ. The CDR3 runs 14 residues. The CDR3 protein is CASSSARGQETQYF. The CDR3 nucleotides read TGTGCCAGCAGCTCAGCTCGGGGGCAAGAGACCCAGTACTTC.

J is TRBJ1-2 and V is TRBV28, with D unresolved. V was trimmed by 7 bases and J by 4 bases, leaving 13 bases between them. Germline loops: CDR1 MDHEN, CDR2 SYDVKM. CDR3 length: 13 residues. The CDR3 region is CASKTPGRYGYTF. The CDR3 DNA is TGTGCCAGCAAGACCCCCGGCCGCTATGGCTACACCTTC.

CDR3 DNA sequence: TGTGCCAGCTCTTTGAACAGGGTTCAAGGGAACACTGAAGCTTTCTTT. Its protein is CASSLNRVQGNTEAFF. The chain is built from TRBV27 and TRBJ1-1, with a possible D match to TRBD1 (6 bases). The V and J ends lost 8 bases and 1 base respectively, with 20 bases between them. In germline, CDR1 is MNHEY, CDR2 SMNVEV (reference sequence). This CDR3 is built from 16 residues.